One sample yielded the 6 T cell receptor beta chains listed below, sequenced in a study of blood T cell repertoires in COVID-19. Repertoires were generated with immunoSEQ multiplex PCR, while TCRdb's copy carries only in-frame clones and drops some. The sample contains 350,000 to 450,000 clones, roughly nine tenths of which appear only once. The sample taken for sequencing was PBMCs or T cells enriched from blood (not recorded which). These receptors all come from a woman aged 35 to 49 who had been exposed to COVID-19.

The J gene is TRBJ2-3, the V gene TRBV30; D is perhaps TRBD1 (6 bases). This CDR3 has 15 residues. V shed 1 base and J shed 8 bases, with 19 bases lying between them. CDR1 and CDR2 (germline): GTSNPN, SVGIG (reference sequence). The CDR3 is CAWSGPNTGMSTQYF. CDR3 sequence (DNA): TGTGCCTGGAGTGGACCTAACACAGGGATGTCTACGCAGTATTTT.

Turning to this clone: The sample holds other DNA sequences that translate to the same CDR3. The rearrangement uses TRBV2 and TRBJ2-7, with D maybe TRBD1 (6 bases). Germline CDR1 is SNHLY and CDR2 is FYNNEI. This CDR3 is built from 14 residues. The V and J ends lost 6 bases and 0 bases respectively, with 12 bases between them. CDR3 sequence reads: CASRDRDNSYEQYF. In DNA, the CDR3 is TGTGCCAGCAGAGACCGGGACAACTCCTACGAGCAGTACTTC.

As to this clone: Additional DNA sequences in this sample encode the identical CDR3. Here the CDR3 DNA reads TGTGCCAGCAGTTTAGGACAGGGTGATGGCTACACCTTC. This translates into CASSLGQGDGYTF. V gene TRBV12-3 or TRBV12-4 combines with J gene TRBJ1-2; 7 nucleotides align to TRBD1. The CDR3 extends over 13 amino acids. V dropped 1 base and J dropped 6; count of bases not matched to a gene: 2.

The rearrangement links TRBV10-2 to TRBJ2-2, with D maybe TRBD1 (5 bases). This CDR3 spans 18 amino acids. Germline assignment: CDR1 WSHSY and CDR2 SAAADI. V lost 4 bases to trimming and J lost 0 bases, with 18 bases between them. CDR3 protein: CASSVGLRGRPNTGELFF. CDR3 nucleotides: TGCGCCAGCAGTGTAGGGTTAAGGGGCCGACCGAACACCGGGGAGCTGTTTTTT.

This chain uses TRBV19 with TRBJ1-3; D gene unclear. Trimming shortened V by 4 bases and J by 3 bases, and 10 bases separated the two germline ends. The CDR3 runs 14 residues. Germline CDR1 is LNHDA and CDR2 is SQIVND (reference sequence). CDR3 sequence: CASSTPGDGNTIYF. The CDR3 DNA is TGTGCCAGTAGTACCCCGGGAGATGGAAACACCATATATTTT.

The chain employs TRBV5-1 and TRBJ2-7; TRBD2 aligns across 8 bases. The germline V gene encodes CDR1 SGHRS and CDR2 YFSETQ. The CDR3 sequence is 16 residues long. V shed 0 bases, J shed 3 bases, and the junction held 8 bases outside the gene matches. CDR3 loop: CASSLVFSGNGYEQYF. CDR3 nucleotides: TGCGCCAGCAGCTTGGTCTTTAGCGGGAATGGCTACGAGCAGTACTTC.